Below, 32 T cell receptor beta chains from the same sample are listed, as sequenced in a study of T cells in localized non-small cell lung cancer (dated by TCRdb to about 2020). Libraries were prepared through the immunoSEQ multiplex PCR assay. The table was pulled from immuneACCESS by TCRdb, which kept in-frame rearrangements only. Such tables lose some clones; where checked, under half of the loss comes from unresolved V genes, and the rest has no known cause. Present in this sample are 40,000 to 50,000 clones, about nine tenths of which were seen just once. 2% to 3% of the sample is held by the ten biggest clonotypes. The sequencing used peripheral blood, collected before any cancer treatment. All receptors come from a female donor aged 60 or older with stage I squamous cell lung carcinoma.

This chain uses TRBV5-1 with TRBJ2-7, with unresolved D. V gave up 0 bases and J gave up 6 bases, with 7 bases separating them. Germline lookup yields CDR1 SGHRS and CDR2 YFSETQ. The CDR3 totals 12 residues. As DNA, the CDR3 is TGCGCCAGCAGCTTGGAGGGTGCCGAGCAGTACTTC. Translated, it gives CASSLEGAEQYF. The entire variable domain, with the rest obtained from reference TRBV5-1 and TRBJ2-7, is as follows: KAGVTQTPRYLIKTRGQQVTLSCSPISGHRSVSWYQQTPGQGLQFLFEYFSETQRNKGNFPGRFSGRQFSNSRSEMNVSTLELGDSALYLCASSLEGAEQYFGPGTRLTVT.

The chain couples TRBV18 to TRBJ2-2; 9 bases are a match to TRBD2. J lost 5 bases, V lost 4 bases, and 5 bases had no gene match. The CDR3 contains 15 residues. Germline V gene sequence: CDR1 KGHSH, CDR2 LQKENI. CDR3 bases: TGTGCCAGCTCACAGGTAGCGGGAGAAACCGGGGAGCTGTTTTTT. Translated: CASSQVAGETGELFF. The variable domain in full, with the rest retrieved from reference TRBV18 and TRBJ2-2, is NAGVMQNPRHLVRRRGQEARLRCSPMKGHSHVYWYRQLPEEGLKFMVYLQKENIIDESGMPKERFSAEFPKEGPSILRIQQVVRGDSAAYFCASSQVAGETGELFFGEGSRLTVL.

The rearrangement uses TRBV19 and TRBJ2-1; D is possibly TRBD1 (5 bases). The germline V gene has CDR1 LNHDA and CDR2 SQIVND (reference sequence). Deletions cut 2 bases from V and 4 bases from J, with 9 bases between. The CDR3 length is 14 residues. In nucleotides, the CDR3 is TGTGCCAGTAGTATACCTGACAGTTACAATGAGCAGTTCTTC. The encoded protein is CASSIPDSYNEQFF. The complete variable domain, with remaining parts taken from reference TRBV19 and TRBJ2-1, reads DGGITQSPKYLFRKEGQNVTLSCEQNLNHDAMYWYRQDPGQGLRLIYYSQIVNDFQKGDIAEGYSVSREKKESFPLTVTSAQKNPTAFYLCASSIPDSYNEQFFGPGTRLTVL.

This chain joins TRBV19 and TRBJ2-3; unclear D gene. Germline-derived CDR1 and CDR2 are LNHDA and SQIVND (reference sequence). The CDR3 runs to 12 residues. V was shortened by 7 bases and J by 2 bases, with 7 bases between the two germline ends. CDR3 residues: CASKSHTDTQYF. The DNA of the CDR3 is TGTGCCAGTAAATCGCACACAGATACGCAGTATTTT.

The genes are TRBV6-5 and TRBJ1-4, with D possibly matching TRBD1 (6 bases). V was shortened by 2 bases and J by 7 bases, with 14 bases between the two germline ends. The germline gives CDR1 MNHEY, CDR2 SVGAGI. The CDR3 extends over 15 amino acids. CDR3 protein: CASSYLTGVVEKLFF. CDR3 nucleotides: TGTGCCAGCAGTTACCTGACAGGTGTTGTTGAAAAACTGTTTTTT.

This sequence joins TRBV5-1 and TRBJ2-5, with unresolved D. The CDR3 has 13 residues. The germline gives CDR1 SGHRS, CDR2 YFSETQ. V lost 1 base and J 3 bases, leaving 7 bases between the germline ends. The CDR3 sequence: CASSLRVEETQYF. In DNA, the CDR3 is TGCGCCAGCAGCTTGCGGGTAGAAGAGACCCAGTACTTC.

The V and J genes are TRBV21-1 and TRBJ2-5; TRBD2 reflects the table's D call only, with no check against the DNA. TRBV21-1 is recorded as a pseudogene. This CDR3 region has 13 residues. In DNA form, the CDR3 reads TGTGCCAGCAGGCAAAGGAGGTCCGAGGCCCAGTACTTC. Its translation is CASRQRRSEAQYF.

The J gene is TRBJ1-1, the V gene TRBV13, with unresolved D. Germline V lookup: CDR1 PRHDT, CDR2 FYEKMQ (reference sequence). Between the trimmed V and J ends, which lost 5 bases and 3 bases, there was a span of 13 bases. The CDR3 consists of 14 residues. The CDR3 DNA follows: TGTGCCAGCAGCACAATGACTTGGGACACTGAAGCTTTCTTT. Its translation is CASSTMTWDTEAFF.

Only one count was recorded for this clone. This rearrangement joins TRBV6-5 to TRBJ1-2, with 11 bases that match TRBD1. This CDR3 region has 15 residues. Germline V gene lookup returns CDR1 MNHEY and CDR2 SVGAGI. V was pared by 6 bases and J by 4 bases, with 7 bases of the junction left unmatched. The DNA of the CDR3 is TGTGCCAGCAGAGCCTCGGGACAGGGGGGCTATGGCTACACCTTC. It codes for CASRASGQGGYGYTF.

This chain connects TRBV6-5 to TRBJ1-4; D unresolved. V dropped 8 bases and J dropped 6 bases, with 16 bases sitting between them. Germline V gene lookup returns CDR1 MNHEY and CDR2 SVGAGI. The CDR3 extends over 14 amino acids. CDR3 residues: CASGTALPDEKLFF. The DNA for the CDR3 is TGTGCCAGCGGTACGGCCCTCCCGGATGAAAAACTGTTTTTT.

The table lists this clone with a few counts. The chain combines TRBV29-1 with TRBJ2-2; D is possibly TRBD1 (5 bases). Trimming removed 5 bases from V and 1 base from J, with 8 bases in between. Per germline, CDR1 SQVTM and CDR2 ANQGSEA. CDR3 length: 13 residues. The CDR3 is CSVPGLNTGELFF. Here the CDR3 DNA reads TGCAGCGTTCCAGGGTTGAACACCGGGGAGCTGTTTTTT.

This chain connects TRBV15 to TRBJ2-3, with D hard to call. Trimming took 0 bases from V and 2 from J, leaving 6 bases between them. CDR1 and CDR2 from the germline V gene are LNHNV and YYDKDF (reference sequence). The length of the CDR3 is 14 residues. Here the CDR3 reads CATSRDRATDTQYF. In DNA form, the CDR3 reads TGTGCCACCAGCAGAGATCGAGCCACAGATACGCAGTATTTT.

This chain's CDR3 is CAWSRGSGTDTQYF. DNA of the CDR3: TGTGCCTGGAGTCGAGGAAGCGGCACAGATACGCAGTATTTT. J is TRBJ2-3 and V is TRBV30; no firm D call. CDR3 length equals 14 residues. Between the trimmed V and J ends, which lost 2 bases and 1 base, there was a span of 10 bases. Germline V lookup: CDR1 GTSNPN, CDR2 SVGIG (reference sequence).

The CDR3 here is CASSPTAGSYNEQFF. CDR3 in DNA: TGTGCCAGCAGCCCTACTGCAGGTTCCTACAATGAGCAGTTCTTC. V usage is TRBV7-3 and J usage is TRBJ2-1; D not certain. Germline values: CDR1 SGHTA, CDR2 FQGTGA. Trimming left V 5 bases short and J 1 base short, with 12 bases between. This CDR3 is 15 amino acids long.

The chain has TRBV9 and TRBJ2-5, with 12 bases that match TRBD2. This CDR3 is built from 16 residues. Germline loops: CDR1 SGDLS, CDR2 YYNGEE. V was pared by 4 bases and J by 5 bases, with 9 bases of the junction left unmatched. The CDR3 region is CASSTLAGGPGETQYF. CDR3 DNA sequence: TGTGCCAGCAGCACCCTAGCGGGAGGGCCAGGGGAGACCCAGTACTTC.

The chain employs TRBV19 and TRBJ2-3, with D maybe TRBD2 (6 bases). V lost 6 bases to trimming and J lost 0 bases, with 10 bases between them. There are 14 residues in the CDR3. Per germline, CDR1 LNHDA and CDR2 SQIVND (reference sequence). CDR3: CASRRELSTDTQYF. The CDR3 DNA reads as TGTGCCAGTAGACGGGAGCTGAGCACAGATACGCAGTATTTT.

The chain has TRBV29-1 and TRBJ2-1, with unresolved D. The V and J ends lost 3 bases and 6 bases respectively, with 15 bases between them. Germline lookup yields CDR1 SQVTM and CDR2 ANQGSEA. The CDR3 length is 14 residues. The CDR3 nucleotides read TGCAGCGTTGAGCGAATAACGAGGTCCAATGAGCAGTTCTTC. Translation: CSVERITRSNEQFF.

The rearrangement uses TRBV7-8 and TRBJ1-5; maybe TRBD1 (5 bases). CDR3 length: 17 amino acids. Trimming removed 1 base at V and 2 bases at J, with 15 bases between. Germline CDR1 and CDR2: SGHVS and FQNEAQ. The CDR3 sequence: CASSLVGRALGNQPQHF. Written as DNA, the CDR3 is TGTGCCAGCAGCTTAGTTGGCAGGGCGTTAGGCAATCAGCCCCAGCATTTT.

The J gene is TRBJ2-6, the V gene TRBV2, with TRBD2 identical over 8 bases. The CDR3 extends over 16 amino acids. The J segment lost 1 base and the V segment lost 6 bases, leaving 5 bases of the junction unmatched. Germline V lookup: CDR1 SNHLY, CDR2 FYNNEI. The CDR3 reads CASSGRALSGANVLTF. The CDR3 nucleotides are TGTGCCAGCAGCGGGAGGGCCTTATCTGGGGCCAACGTCCTGACTTTC.

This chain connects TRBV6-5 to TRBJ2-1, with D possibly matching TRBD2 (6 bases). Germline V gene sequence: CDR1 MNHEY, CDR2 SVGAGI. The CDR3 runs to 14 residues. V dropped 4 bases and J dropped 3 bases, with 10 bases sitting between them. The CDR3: CASSLRGDYNEQFF. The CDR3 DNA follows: TGTGCCAGCAGTTTGCGGGGAGACTACAATGAGCAGTTCTTC.

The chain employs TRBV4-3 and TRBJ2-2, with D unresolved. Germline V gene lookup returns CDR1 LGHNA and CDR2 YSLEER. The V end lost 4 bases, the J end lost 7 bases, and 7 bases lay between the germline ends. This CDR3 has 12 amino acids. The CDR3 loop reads CASSPVDGELFF. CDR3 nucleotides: TGCGCCAGCAGCCCGGTTGACGGGGAGCTGTTTTTT.

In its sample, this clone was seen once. CDR3: CASSSGIQETQYF. The DNA of the CDR3 is TGTGCCAGCTCTTCAGGGATCCAAGAGACCCAGTACTTC. The chain has TRBV18 and TRBJ2-5; a weak D match, TRBD1 (5 bases). The CDR3 is 13 amino acids. Trimming took 6 bases from V and 1 from J, leaving 9 bases between them. Looked up from germline, CDR1 is KGHSH and CDR2 is LQKENI.

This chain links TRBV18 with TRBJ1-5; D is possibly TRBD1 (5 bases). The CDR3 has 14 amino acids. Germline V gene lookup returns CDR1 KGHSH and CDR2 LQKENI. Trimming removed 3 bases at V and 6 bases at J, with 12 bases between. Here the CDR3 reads CASSPGGGAQPQHF. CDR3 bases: TGTGCCAGCTCACCCGGAGGAGGGGCTCAGCCCCAGCATTTT.

CDR3 nucleotide sequence: TGTGCCAGCAGCCCAGGAACCGGGACACAGTACGAGCAGTACTTC. Translating it yields CASSPGTGTQYEQYF. V is TRBV7-2 and J is TRBJ2-7; TRBD1 is a possible D gene (6 bases). The CDR3 has 15 residues. Germline V gene lookup returns CDR1 SGHTA and CDR2 FQGNSA. The V end was cut by 5 bases, the J end by 4 bases, with 18 bases between.

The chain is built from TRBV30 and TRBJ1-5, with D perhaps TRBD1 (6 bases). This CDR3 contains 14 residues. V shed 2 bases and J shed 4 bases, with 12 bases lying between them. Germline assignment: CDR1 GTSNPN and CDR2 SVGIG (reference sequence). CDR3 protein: CAWSRQGGNQPQHF. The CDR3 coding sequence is TGTGCCTGGAGTCGACAAGGGGGAAATCAGCCCCAGCATTTT.

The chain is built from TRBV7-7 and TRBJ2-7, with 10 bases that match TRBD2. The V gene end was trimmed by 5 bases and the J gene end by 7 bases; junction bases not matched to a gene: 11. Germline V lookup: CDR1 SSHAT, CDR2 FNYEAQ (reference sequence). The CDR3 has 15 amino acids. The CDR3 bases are TGTGCCAGCAGCCCAATAGCTAGCGGGAGTGGTGAGCAGTACTTC. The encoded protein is CASSPIASGSGEQYF.

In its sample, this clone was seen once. The CDR3 DNA sequence: TGTGCCAGTAATCTAGCGGGAGGGTACAATGAGCAGTTCTTC. Translating it yields CASNLAGGYNEQFF. The rearrangement joins TRBV4-2 to TRBJ2-1, with TRBD2 matching over 12 bases. With 9 bases clipped from V and 4 bases from J, the junction kept 4 bases outside the gene matches. The CDR3 is 14 residues long. Germline-derived CDR1 and CDR2 are LGHNA and YNFKEQ.

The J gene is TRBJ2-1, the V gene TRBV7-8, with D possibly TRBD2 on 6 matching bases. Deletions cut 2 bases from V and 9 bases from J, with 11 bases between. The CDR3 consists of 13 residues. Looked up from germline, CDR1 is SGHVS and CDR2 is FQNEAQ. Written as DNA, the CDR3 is TGTGCCAGCAGCTTACGGGAGACAACTGAGCAGTTCTTC. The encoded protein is CASSLRETTEQFF.

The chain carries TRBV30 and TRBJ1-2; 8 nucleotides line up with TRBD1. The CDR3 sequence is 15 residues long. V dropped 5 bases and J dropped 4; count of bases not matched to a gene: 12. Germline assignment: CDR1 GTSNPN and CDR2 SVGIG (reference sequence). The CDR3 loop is CAWGKQGVGSYGYTF. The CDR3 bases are TGTGCCTGGGGTAAACAGGGGGTCGGGAGCTATGGCTACACCTTC.

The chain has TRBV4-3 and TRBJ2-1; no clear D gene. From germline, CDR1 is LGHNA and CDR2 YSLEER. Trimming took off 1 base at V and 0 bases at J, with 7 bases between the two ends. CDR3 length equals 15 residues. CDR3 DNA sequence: TGCGCCAGCAGCCAAGGAGGCAGCTCCTACAATGAGCAGTTCTTC. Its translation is CASSQGGSSYNEQFF.

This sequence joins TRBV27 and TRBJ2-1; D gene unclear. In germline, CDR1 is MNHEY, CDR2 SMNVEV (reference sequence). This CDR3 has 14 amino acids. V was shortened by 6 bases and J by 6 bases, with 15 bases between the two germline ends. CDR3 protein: CASSPLDRVNEQFF. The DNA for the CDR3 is TGTGCCAGCAGCCCATTAGATAGGGTCAATGAGCAGTTCTTC.

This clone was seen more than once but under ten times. CDR3 nucleotides: TGCGCCAGCAGTCAGCACATCGGGACAGTCCCCTACGAGCAGTACTTC. Its protein is CASSQHIGTVPYEQYF. V is TRBV23-1 and J is TRBJ2-7; 7 nucleotides align to TRBD1. TRBV23-1 belongs to the ORF category, with a function that is uncertain. The CDR3 has 16 residues. The trim removed 3 bases at V and 2 bases at J, leaving 10 bases unmatched.